This is a list of T cell receptor beta chains from one sample in a study of blood T cells in healthy people across ages. TCRdb re-derived calls from the 5' RACE reads in MiXCR, one entry per CDR3 protein. The sample has roughly 1,800,000 distinct CDR3 sequences; roughly 52% are singletons. Material for sequencing was blood. These receptors originate from a woman between 40 and 55 years old in good health. Each CDR3 is given with its conserved first and last residue. D genes are given only for firm matches. Size values are once, few and many counts, or a class for expanded clones, and some rows have none.

TRBV12-3/TRBV12-4	TRBD1	TRBJ1-5	few	CASSKTGDYRPQHF	TGTGCCAGCAGTAAGACAGGGGATTACCGGCCCCAGCATTTT
TRBV4-2	TRBD1	TRBJ2-5	few	CASSQVGGTGGRETQYF	TGTGCCAGCAGCCAAGTTGGAGGGACAGGGGGCAGAGAGACCCAGTACTTC
TRBV6-2/TRBV6-3	NA	TRBJ1-5	NA	CASRQSRVTVNQPQHF	TGTGCCAGCAGACAGAGCCGGGTTACAGTTAATCAGCCCCAGCATTTT
TRBV5-1	TRBD1	TRBJ2-4	NA	CASSLGQGRSIQYF	TGCGCCAGCAGCTTGGGACAGGGACGTAGCATTCAGTACTTC
TRBV25-1	NA	TRBJ1-6	NA	CASSPPRGVWSPLHF	TGTGCCAGCAGTCCCCCGCGCGGGGTGTGGTCACCCCTCCACTTT
TRBV5-6	TRBD2	TRBJ2-5	few	CASSFWTSAAAFEETQYF	TGTGCCAGCAGCTTTTGGACTAGCGCCGCCGCCTTCGAAGAGACCCAGTACTTC
TRBV10-1	NA	TRBJ2-5	NA	CASSDWGKTETQYF	TGCGCCAGCAGTGACTGGGGAAAAACGGAGACCCAGTACTTC
TRBV25-1	TRBD1	TRBJ1-6	NA	CASSEFEGAIYNSPLHF	TGTGCCAGCAGTGAATTTGAGGGGGCGATCTATAATTCACCCCTCCACTTT
TRBV24-1	TRBD1	TRBJ2-1	few	CATRGTGGQNEQFF	TGTGCCACCAGGGGAACAGGGGGCCAAAATGAGCAGTTCTTC
TRBV7-9	NA	TRBJ2-3	few	CASSLGGIGAATQYF	TGTGCCAGCAGCTTAGGCGGGATAGGTGCGGCTACGCAGTATTTT
TRBV7-2	TRBD1	TRBJ2-7	NA	CAGSLGRGTYEQYF	TGTGCCGGCAGCTTAGGCAGGGGGACCTACGAGCAGTACTTC
TRBV6-2/TRBV6-3	NA	TRBJ2-7	few	CASKDAGASYEQYF	TGTGCCAGCAAGGACGCGGGTGCATCCTACGAGCAGTACTTC
TRBV20-1	NA	TRBJ1-5	NA	CSARMDQPQHF	TGCAGTGCTAGAATGGACCAGCCCCAGCATTTT
TRBV7-2	NA	TRBJ1-2	few	CASSFNTGPYGYTF	TGTGCCAGCAGCTTCAACACAGGCCCCTATGGCTACACCTTC
TRBV27	TRBD2	TRBJ2-1	NA	CASSVSRLVAGGREQFF	TGTGCCAGCAGTGTATCTCGACTAGTAGCGGGGGGCCGTGAGCAGTTCTTC
TRBV4-1	NA	TRBJ1-3	NA	CASSHTVSGNTIYF	TGCGCCAGCAGCCATACAGTCTCTGGAAACACCATATATTTT
TRBV6-2/TRBV6-3	NA	TRBJ2-1	NA	CASSYSPNREFF	TGTGCCAGCAGTTACTCGCCGAACAGGGAGTTCTTC
TRBV7-2	NA	TRBJ1-3	few	CASSLGSGNTIYF	TGTGCCAGCAGTCTGGGAAGTGGAAACACCATATATTTT
TRBV11-1	NA	TRBJ1-1	few	CASSLGGRGTEAFF	TGTGCCAGCAGCTTGGGGGGGAGGGGCACTGAAGCTTTCTTT
TRBV7-2	NA	TRBJ1-5	NA	CASTFSPGHQPQHF	TGTGCCAGCACTTTCAGTCCCGGCCATCAGCCCCAGCATTTT
TRBV5-1	TRBD1	TRBJ1-5	NA	CASSLGQGEVPQHF	TGCGCCAGCAGCTTGGGACAGGGGGAGGTGCCCCAGCATTTT
TRBV20-1	NA	TRBJ1-2	few	CSAREAGANYGYTF	TGCAGTGCTAGAGAGGCAGGGGCAAACTATGGCTACACCTTC
TRBV29-1	TRBD1	TRBJ1-2	NA	CSVRTGVYGYTF	TGCAGCGTGCGGACAGGGGTCTATGGCTACACCTTC
TRBV7-8	NA	TRBJ2-7	many	CASSLGPHTYEQYF	TGTGCCAGCAGCTTAGGACCGCATACCTACGAGCAGTACTTC
TRBV7-9	NA	TRBJ1-1	NA	CASSLVPGQNTEAFF	TGTGCCAGCAGCTTAGTGCCCGGACAGAACACTGAAGCTTTCTTT
TRBV27	TRBD2	TRBJ2-3	NA	CASRAAGGYTDTQYF	TGTGCCAGCAGGGCAGCGGGGGGCTATACAGATACGCAGTATTTT
TRBV7-2	TRBD2	TRBJ2-3	few	CASSSGSLAGVVADTQYF	TGTGCCAGCAGCTCAGGTTCCTTAGCGGGGGTGGTTGCAGATACGCAGTATTTT
TRBV6-6	NA	TRBJ2-1	NA	CASRTLLASSYNEQFF	TGTGCCAGCAGAACACTCCTAGCGAGCTCCTACAATGAGCAGTTCTTC
TRBV6-5	NA	TRBJ2-7	NA	CASMRAWSYEQYF	TGTGCCAGTATGAGGGCCTGGTCCTACGAGCAGTACTTC
TRBV9	NA	TRBJ2-1	NA	CASSGQGSLGTFGEQFF	TGTGCCAGCAGCGGCCAAGGGAGTTTGGGAACTTTTGGTGAGCAGTTCTTC
TRBV20-1	NA	TRBJ1-1	NA	CSARDPHMNTEAFF	TGCAGTGCTAGAGATCCTCACATGAACACTGAAGCTTTCTTT
TRBV20-1	NA	TRBJ2-5	NA	CSARDHLQETQYF	TGCAGTGCTAGAGATCACCTCCAAGAGACCCAGTACTTC
TRBV6-2/TRBV6-3	NA	TRBJ2-7	NA	CASTEPEGSYEQYF	TGTGCCAGCACTGAGCCCGAAGGATCCTACGAGCAGTACTTC
TRBV4-3	NA	TRBJ2-7	NA	CASSQDEGQYNEQYF	TGCGCCAGCAGCCAAGATGAAGGACAATACAATGAGCAGTACTTC
TRBV11-1	TRBD2	TRBJ2-7	NA	CASSDGGGSRHEQYF	TGTGCCAGCAGCGATGGGGGGGGTAGTCGCCACGAGCAGTACTTC
TRBV7-2	NA	TRBJ1-1	NA	CAGSPSVGTEAFF	TGTGCCGGCAGCCCCTCAGTGGGCACTGAAGCTTTCTTT
TRBV7-2	TRBD1	TRBJ2-7	NA	CASSRGQRLYEQYF	TGTGCCAGCAGCCGGGGACAGAGACTCTACGAGCAGTACTTC
TRBV20-1	TRBD2	TRBJ2-3	few	CSARDERGGLDTQYF	TGCAGTGCTAGAGACGAGCGGGGAGGTCTAGATACGCAGTATTTT
TRBV6-2/TRBV6-3	NA	TRBJ2-5	few	CASSYSWGRQETQYF	TGTGCCAGCAGTTACTCTTGGGGTAGGCAAGAGACCCAGTACTTC
TRBV24-1	NA	TRBJ2-1	NA	CATSDQGAGTYNEQFF	TGTGCCACCAGTGATCAAGGGGCCGGAACGTACAATGAGCAGTTCTTC
TRBV5-1	NA	TRBJ1-1	NA	CASSPRLTNTEAFF	TGCGCCAGCAGTCCCAGACTGACTAACACTGAAGCTTTCTTT
TRBV7-9	NA	TRBJ2-1	once	CASSLKGGCNEQFF	TGTGCCAGCAGCTTAAAGGGGGGTTGCAATGAGCAGTTCTTC
TRBV5-1	TRBD1	TRBJ2-1	NA	CASSFSTGASYNEQFF	TGCGCCAGCAGCTTTTCCACAGGGGCCTCCTACAATGAGCAGTTCTTC
TRBV3-1	NA	TRBJ2-7	few	CASSRRRYEQYF	TGTGCCAGCAGCCGGAGACGCTACGAGCAGTACTTC
TRBV13	TRBD2	TRBJ2-7	few	CASSFRYSGGYEQYF	TGTGCCAGCAGCTTTCGTTACAGCGGGGGCTACGAGCAGTACTTC
TRBV7-2	NA	TRBJ1-5	NA	CASSLARVDNQPQHF	TGTGCCAGCAGCTTAGCAAGGGTAGACAATCAGCCCCAGCATTTT
TRBV15	NA	TRBJ1-4	once	CATSRLRGTEKLFF	TGTGCCACCAGTAGATTGCGGGGGACGGAAAAACTGTTTTTT
TRBV28	NA	TRBJ2-3	NA	CASSLTAPSTDTQYF	TGTGCCAGCAGTTTGACTGCTCCTAGCACAGATACGCAGTATTTT
TRBV20-1	TRBD1	TRBJ1-6	NA	CSARGGQGAYNSPLHF	TGCAGTGCTAGAGGGGGACAGGGGGCCTATAATTCACCCCTCCACTTT
TRBV20-1	NA	TRBJ1-1	once	CSARIWGTEAFF	TGCAGTGCTAGAATCTGGGGAACTGAAGCTTTCTTT
TRBV20-1	NA	TRBJ1-6	few	CSGIRDYNSPLHF	TGCAGCGGGATACGGGACTATAATTCACCCCTCCACTTT
TRBV5-1	NA	TRBJ2-3	few	CASSLKPLVVTGTDTQYF	TGCGCCAGCAGCTTGAAGCCCCTGGTAGTCACTGGCACAGATACGCAGTATTTT